This TCR beta chain was obtained from a study of T cells in Graves' hyperthyroidism and ophthalmopathy. General study results and limits: In validation, the model predicted ophthalmopathy. These predictions came a median about 6.5 months before onset.

Amplification of TCR beta CDR3 regions used RNA as the template. A first-round RT-PCR of the TCR CDR3 used the HTBI primer set. TCRdb recomputed calls from the multiplex PCR reads with MiXCR, one row per CDR3 protein. The sample consists of around 450,000 distinct CDR3 sequences, 12% to 15% of them appearing once. In the case of this clonotype: The antigen is unknown.

The TCR sequence derives from a young woman with Graves' hyperthyroidism. The sample consisted of blood.

CDR3 nucleotides: TGTGCCTGGAGTCCAGAGATCGCGGGAGTAGGGTATTTT. Protein product: CAWSPEIAGVGYF. The V and J genes are TRBV30 and TRBJ2-3; TRBD2 aligns across 7 bases. The germline gives CDR1 GTSNPN, CDR2 SVGIG (reference sequence). The trim removed 2 bases at V and 14 bases at J, leaving 13 bases unmatched. This CDR3 contains 13 residues.